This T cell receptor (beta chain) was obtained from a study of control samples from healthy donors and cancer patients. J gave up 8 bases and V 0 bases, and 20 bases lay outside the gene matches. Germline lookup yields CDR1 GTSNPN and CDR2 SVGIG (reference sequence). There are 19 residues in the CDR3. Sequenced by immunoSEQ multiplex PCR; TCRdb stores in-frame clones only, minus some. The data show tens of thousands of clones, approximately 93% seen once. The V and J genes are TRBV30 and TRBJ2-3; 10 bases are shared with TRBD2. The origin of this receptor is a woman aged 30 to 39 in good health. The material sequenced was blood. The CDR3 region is CAWSVFFTSGGAEFGTQYF. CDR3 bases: TGTGCCTGGAGTGTATTTTTTACGAGCGGGGGGGCCGAGTTCGGTACGCAGTATTTT.